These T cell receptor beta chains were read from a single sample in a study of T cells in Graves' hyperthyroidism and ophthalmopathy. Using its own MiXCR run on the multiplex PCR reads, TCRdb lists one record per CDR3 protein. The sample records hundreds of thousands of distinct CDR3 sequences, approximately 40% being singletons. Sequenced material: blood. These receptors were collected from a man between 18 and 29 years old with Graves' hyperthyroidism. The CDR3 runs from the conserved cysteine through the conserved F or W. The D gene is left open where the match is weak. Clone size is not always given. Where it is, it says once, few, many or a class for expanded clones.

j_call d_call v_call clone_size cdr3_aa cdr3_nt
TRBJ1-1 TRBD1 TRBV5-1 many CASSQDGQGLTEAFF TGCGCCAGCAGCCAGGACGGACAGGGCCTCACTGAAGCTTTCTTT
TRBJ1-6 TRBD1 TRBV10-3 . CATSVPGQANSPLHF TGTGCCACCAGTGTTCCGGGACAGGCTAATTCACCCCTCCACTTT
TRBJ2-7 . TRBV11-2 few CASSYPTGYSYEQYF TGTGCCAGCAGCTATCCAACAGGTTACTCCTACGAGCAGTACTTC
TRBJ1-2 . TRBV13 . CASSLGGEENGYTF TGTGCCAGCAGCTTAGGAGGGGAGGAGAATGGCTACACCTTC
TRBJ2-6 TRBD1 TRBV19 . CASKAPSGQGSGANVLTF TGTGCCAGTAAAGCCCCTTCGGGACAGGGCTCTGGGGCCAACGTCCTGACTTTC
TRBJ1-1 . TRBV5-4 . CTSSQGGISNTEAFF TGCACCAGCAGCCAAGGGGGGATCTCGAACACTGAAGCTTTCTTT
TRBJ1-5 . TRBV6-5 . CASSPWTPSNQPQHF TGTGCCAGCAGTCCCTGGACACCTAGCAATCAGCCCCAGCATTTT
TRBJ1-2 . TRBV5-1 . CASSGSSEGYTF TGCGCCAGCAGCGGATCCAGCGAGGGCTACACCTTC
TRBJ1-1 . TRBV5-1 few CASSFNGGLGTEAFF TGCGCCAGCAGCTTTAATGGGGGGCTCGGGACTGAAGCTTTCTTT
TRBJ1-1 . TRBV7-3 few CASSPTGPMNEAFF TGTGCCAGCAGCCCAACAGGGCCAATGAACGAAGCTTTCTTT
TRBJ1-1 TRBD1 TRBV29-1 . CSATQGGTEAFF TGCAGCGCGACACAGGGGGGAACTGAAGCTTTCTTT
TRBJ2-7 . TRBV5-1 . CASSVDGVYEQYF TGCGCCAGCAGCGTGGACGGCGTCTACGAGCAGTACTTC
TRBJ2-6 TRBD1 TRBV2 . CASGDRAISGANVLTF TGTGCCAGCGGGGACAGGGCGATCTCTGGGGCCAACGTCCTGACTTTC
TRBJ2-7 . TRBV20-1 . CSASQDSWGQYF TGCAGTGCCTCGCAAGATAGCTGGGGGCAGTACTTC
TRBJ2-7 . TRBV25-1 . CASSSLRASIVYEQYF TGTGCCAGCAGTTCCCTACGGGCCTCCATCGTTTACGAGCAGTACTTC
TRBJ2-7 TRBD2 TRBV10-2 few CASSPPGLVAEQYF TGTGCCAGCAGCCCCCCGGGACTAGTCGCCGAGCAGTACTTC
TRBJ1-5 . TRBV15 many CATSSENGNQPQHF TGTGCCACCAGCAGCGAGAACGGCAATCAGCCCCAGCATTTT
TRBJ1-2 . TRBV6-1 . CASSPSQGKNYGYTF TGTGCCAGCAGCCCCTCCCAGGGAAAGAACTATGGCTACACCTTC
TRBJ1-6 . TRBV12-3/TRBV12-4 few CASRGGPYNSPLHF TGTGCCAGCAGGGGGGGCCCTTATAATTCACCCCTCCACTTT
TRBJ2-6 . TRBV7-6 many CASSFDTSGANVLTF TGTGCCAGCAGCTTCGACACCTCTGGGGCCAACGTCCTGACTTTC
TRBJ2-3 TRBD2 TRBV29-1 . CSVDTSGITDTQYF TGCAGCGTGGATACTAGCGGGATCACAGATACGCAGTATTTT
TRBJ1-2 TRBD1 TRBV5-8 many CASSSGQGEDYGYTF TGTGCCAGCAGCTCCGGACAGGGAGAGGACTATGGCTACACCTTC
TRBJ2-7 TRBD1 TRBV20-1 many CSARRGQNSYEQYF TGCAGTGCTAGGAGGGGACAGAATTCCTACGAGCAGTACTTC
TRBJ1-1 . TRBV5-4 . CASRVDYRQTTEAFF TGTGCCAGCAGGGTGGACTACCGACAGACGACTGAAGCTTTCTTT
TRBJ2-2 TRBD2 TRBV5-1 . CASSRRTGERLAGGTGELFF TGCGCCAGCAGCCGTCGGACAGGGGAACGACTAGCGGGAGGGACCGGGGAGCTGTTTTTT
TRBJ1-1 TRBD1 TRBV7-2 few CASSWTGSSTEAFF TGTGCCAGCAGCTGGACAGGGAGCTCTACTGAAGCTTTCTTT
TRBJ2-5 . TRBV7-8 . CASSQDSVPPETQYF TGTGCCAGCAGCCAAGATAGTGTACCCCCCGAGACCCAGTACTTC
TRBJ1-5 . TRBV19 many CASTSHQFNQPQHF TGTGCCAGTACTTCACACCAGTTCAATCAGCCCCAGCATTTT
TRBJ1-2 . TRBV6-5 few CASRNPGQNYGYTF TGTGCCAGCAGGAATCCTGGACAGAACTATGGCTACACCTTC
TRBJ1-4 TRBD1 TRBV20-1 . CSAQPRQDRIGKLFF TGCAGTGCCCAACCAAGGCAGGACAGGATAGGAAAACTGTTTTTT
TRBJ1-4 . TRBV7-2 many CASSSTQGVASEKLFF TGTGCCAGCAGCTCAACGCAAGGGGTCGCAAGTGAAAAACTGTTTTTT
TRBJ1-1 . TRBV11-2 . CASSPLGDKGGTEAFF TGTGCCAGCAGCCCCCTGGGGGACAAGGGCGGCACTGAAGCTTTCTTT
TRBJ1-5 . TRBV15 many CATGGRGSNQPQHF TGTGCCACCGGGGGGCGCGGTAGCAATCAGCCCCAGCATTTT
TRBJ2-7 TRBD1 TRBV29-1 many CSAGQGEYEQYF TGCAGCGCGGGACAGGGTGAATACGAGCAGTACTTC
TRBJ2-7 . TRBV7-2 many CASSPEAYEQYF TGTGCCAGCAGCCCCGAAGCCTACGAGCAGTACTTC
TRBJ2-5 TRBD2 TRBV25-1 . CASSEVAGEEETQYF TGTGCCAGCAGTGAAGTAGCGGGAGAGGAAGAGACCCAGTACTTC
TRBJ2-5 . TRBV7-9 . CAGEIIGGEETQYF TGTGCCGGCGAAATTATCGGGGGTGAGGAGACCCAGTACTTC
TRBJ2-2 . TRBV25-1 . CANRYTGELFF TGTGCCAACAGATACACCGGGGAGCTGTTTTTT
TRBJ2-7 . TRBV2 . CASSNTEGPPHRSYEQYF TGTGCCAGCAGCAACACGGAGGGGCCACCACACAGAAGCTACGAGCAGTACTTC
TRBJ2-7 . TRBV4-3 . CASSQDHPNLSYEQYF TGCGCCAGCAGCCAAGATCATCCTAACCTCTCCTACGAGCAGTACTTC
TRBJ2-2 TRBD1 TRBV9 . CASSVGFRDSHTGELFF TGTGCCAGCAGCGTAGGCTTCCGGGACAGTCACACCGGGGAGCTGTTTTTT
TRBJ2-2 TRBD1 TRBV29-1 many CSVGGVGVGTGELFF TGCAGCGTAGGGGGCGTGGGCGTCGGCACCGGGGAGCTGTTTTTT
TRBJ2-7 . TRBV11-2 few CASVSPANSYEQYF TGTGCCAGCGTTTCACCTGCGAACTCCTACGAGCAGTACTTC
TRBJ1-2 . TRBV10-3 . CASNGPRSPGNTF TGTGCCAGCAATGGGCCCAGGAGCCCTGGGAACACCTTC